This TCR beta chain was retrieved from a study of blood T cells in healthy people across ages. With respect to this clonotype: Its target is unknown.

General study points: The fall in TCR beta diversity per million T cells was roughly linear with age.

The length of the CDR3 is 14 residues. Trimming removed 2 bases at V and 8 bases at J, with 13 bases between. The germline V gene encodes CDR1 SGDLS and CDR2 YYNGEE. Primers used in a second PCR of roughly 6 to 11 cycles were a sample-barcoded 5' primer and a J-beta primer mix. At least 3 million CDR3-containing paired-end reads were obtained per sample. Via MiXCR, TCRdb re-called the 5' RACE reads, giving one row per CDR3 protein. The table shows 500,000 to 550,000 distinct CDR3 sequences, with 24% occurring only once. The sample also formed part of further work on T cells of mothers and their children.

Sample: blood. This chain links TRBV9 with TRBJ1-4, with a weak D call TRBD1 (5 bases). The clonotype was recovered from a boy younger than 18 in good health. The CDR3 sequence is CASSVGGLSEKLFF. The CDR3, as DNA: TGTGCCAGCAGCGTTGGGGGGTTGTCGGAAAAACTGTTTTTT.